This TCR beta chain was recorded in a study of HIV-infected patients and healthy controls. Study-wide background: Total CDR3 counts per chain did not differ significantly between patients and controls. Findings of the study overall: MAIT alpha-chain CDR3s were frequent in healthy controls, depleted in HIV+.

Follow-up blood was drawn about 14 weeks, roughly three months, after antiretroviral therapy began. The repertoire came from unfractionated whole blood and reflected all unsorted peripheral T cells. In the case of this clonotype: Its antigen is not identified.

cDNA was made from about 500 ng RNA using alpha and beta constant primers. Separate chain-specific third strand synthesis with multiplexing indices produced the alpha and beta libraries. Ligation attached cDNA to a 5' RACE adapter that carried a random hexamer and SP2 site. TCRdb recomputed calls from the 5' RACE reads with MiXCR, one row per CDR3 protein. The sample has about 8,600 distinct CDR3 sequences; approximately 7.9% are singletons. The sample in question was blood, obtained during antiretroviral therapy. The TCR comes from an adult with HIV infection.

The DNA of the CDR3 is TGTGCCAGCAGCGCGGCGGTAGCGAATGAAAAACTGTTTTTT. Translated, it gives CASSAAVANEKLFF. The chain recombines TRBV5-6 with TRBJ1-4, with D uncertain. The ends were cut back, 4 bases at V and 5 bases at J, with 12 bases in the middle. The germline CDR1 and CDR2 sequences are SGHDT and YYEEEE. The CDR3 totals 14 residues. The variable domain in full, completed from reference TRBV5-6 and TRBJ1-4, reads DAGVTQSPTHLIKTRGQQVTLRCSPKSGHDTVSWYQQALGQGPQFIFQYYEEEERQRGNFPDRFSGHQFPNYSSELNVNALLLGDSALYLCASSAAVANEKLFFGSGTQLSVL.